Sequencing of this TCR beta chain was carried out in a study of CD39 and CD103 CD8 tumor-infiltrating T cells (dated 2018 in TCRdb). A note on the overall study: Repertoire comparisons were shown for an HPV-positive HNSCC, an HPV-negative HNSCC, an ovarian cancer and a melanoma patient. Deep sequencing of TCRbeta CDR3 was used to compare the repertoires of CD8 TIL subsets, defined by CD103 and CD39, against those of peripheral memory CD8 T cells.

To note about this clone: Its antigen is unknown. No quality values exist for individual bases; no much larger clone is one base distant.

Overall study outcomes, separate from this receptor: DP CD8 TILs appeared more oligoclonal than DN and SP CD8 TILs and blood memory CD8 T cells, with top 30 clonotypes covering about 50-90%. Clonotypes from DP TILs were seldom detected in blood or uninvolved lymph node, while clonotypes from DN TILs overlapped to a large extent with peripheral memory CD8 repertoires.

For each subset, genomic DNA was extracted from approximately 10,000 to 100,000 sorted cells using the DNeasy Blood and Tissue Kit. TCRbeta V-J or V-D-J regions were sequenced and mapped by the immunoSEQ service, with coverage above 10x per sample. Concerning the study's data processing: Analysis was restricted to productive rearrangements exported from the immunoSEQ Analyzer platform, and clonality was assessed using the 500 most abundant clones. To quantify how much repertoires overlapped between populations, both the Morisita-Horn similarity index and the Jaccard index were used. In more than 5 cancer patients, Morisita-Horn similarity was measured between the TCR repertoires of CD8 T-cell subsets. Held by TCRdb, this immuneACCESS table contains in-frame sequences only and omits some clones. Under half of the omission traces to an unresolved V gene where checked; the cause of the rest is unknown. V and J calls and clone size are those listed in that table; D and trimming were worked out from the DNA. The sample table holds about 4,600 clones, of which about 66% were seen once. Of the sample, 10% to 15% is held by the ten largest clones.

Including the terminal cysteine and phenylalanine, the CDR3 comprises 15 residues. Only the CDR3 region is kept as DNA, spanning 45 bases read in frame from base 1. Trimming takes 1 base off V and 5 bases off J; junction bases not matched to a gene: 5. The germline V gene (reference sequence) supplies CDR1 LNHDA and CDR2 SQIVND. Patients were not receiving therapy at sample collection, though earlier treatments ranged from chemotherapy, radiotherapy, surgery and immunotherapy to none. After thawing, cells were enriched for T lymphocytes using a negative-selection kit, and EpCAM beads were added for tumor-infiltrating lymphocytes. CD8+CD4-CD45RA- cells were sorted as memory CD8 T cells irrespective of CCR7 expression. Peripheral blood mononuclear cells were isolated by Ficoll-Paque PLUS gradient and cryopreserved before analysis. On a FACSAria II, each population was sorted to around 99% purity, and the resulting cell pellets were frozen for TCR sequencing with no culture step.

The sequence joins TRBV19 to TRBJ1-5; TRBD1 matches 7 bases in the middle. Sequenced material: CD8+ T cells sorted from blood. The cell subset or site label corresponds to: total memory CD8 T cells (CD45RA-CCR7+/-) from blood or uninvolved lymph node. This TCR was recovered from a human donor with head and neck squamous cell carcinoma. The sequenced DNA: TGTGCCAGTAGTATAGGGAGGGGGCGGGATCAGCCCCAGCATTTT. This encodes CASSIGRGRDQPQHF. Joined to the reference TRBV19 and TRBJ1-5 proteins, this CDR3 gives the full variable domain: DGGITQSPKYLFRKEGQNVTLSCEQNLNHDAMYWYRQDPGQGLRLIYYSQIVNDFQKGDIAEGYSVSREKKESFPLTVTSAQKNPTAFYLCASSIGRGRDQPQHFGDGTRLSIL.